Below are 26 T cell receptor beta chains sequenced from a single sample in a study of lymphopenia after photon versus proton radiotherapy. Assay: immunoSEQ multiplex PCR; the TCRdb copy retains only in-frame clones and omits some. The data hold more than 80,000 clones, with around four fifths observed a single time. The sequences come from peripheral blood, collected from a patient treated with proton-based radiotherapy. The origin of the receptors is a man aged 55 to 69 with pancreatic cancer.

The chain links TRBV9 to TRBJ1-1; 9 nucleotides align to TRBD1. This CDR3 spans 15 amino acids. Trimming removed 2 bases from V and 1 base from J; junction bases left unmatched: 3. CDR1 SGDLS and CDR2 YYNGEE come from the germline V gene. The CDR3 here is CASSVTGGSNTEAFF. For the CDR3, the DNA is TGTGCCAGCAGCGTGACAGGGGGGTCGAACACTGAAGCTTTCTTT.

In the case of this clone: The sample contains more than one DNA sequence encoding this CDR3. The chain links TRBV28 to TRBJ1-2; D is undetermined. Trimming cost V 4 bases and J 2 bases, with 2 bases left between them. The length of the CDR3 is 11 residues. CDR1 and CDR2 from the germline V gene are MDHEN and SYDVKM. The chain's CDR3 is CASSSNYGYTF. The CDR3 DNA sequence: TGTGCCAGCAGTTCAAACTATGGCTACACCTTC.

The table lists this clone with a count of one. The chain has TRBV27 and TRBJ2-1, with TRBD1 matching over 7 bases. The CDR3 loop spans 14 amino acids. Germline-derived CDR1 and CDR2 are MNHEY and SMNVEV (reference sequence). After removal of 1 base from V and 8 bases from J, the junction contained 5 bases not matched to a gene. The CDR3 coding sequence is TGTGCCAGCAGTTTATTGACAGGGTTTTATGAGCAGTTCTTC. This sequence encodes CASSLLTGFYEQFF.

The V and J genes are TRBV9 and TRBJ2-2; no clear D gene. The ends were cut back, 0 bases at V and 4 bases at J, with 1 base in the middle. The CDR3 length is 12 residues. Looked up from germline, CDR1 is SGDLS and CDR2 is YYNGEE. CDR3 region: CASSVATGELFF. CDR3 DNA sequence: TGTGCCAGCAGCGTAGCCACCGGGGAGCTGTTTTTT.

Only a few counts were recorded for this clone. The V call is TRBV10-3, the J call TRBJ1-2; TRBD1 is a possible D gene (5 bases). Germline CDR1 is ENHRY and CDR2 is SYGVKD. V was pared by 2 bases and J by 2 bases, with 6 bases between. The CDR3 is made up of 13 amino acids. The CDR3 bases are TGTGCCATCAGTGAGGGGGGGAACTATGGCTACACCTTC. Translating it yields CAISEGGNYGYTF.

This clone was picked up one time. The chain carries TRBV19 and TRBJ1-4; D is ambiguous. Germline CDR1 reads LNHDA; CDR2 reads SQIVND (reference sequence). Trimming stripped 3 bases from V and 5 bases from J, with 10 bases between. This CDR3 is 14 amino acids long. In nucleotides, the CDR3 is TGTGCCAGTAGTATCTACGGCCGGAATGAAAAACTGTTTTTT. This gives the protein CASSIYGRNEKLFF.

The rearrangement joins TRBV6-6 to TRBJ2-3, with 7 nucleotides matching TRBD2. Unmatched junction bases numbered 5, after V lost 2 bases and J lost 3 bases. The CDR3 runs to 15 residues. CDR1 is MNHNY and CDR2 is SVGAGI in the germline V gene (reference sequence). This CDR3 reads CASSYIGGSTDTQYF. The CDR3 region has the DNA TGTGCCAGCAGTTACATCGGCGGGAGTACAGATACGCAGTATTTT.

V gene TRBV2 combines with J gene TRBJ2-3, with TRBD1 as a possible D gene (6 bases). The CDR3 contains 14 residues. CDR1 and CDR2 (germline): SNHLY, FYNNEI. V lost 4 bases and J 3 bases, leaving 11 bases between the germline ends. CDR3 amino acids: CASSVQGFTDTQYF. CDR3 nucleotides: TGTGCCAGCAGTGTACAGGGTTTTACAGATACGCAGTATTTT.

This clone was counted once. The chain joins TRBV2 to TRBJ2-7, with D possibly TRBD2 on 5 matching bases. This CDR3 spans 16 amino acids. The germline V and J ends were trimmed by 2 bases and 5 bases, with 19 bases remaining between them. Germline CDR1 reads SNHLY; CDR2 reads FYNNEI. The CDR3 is CASSEKIAGWRNEQYF. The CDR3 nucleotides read TGTGCCAGCAGTGAAAAGATTGCGGGTTGGCGGAACGAGCAGTACTTC.

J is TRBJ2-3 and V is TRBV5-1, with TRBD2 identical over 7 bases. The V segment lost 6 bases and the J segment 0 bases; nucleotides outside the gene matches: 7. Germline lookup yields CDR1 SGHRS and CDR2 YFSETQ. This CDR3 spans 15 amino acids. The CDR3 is CASTNSGLSTDTQYF. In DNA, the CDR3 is TGCGCCAGCACCAATAGCGGGCTTAGCACAGATACGCAGTATTTT.

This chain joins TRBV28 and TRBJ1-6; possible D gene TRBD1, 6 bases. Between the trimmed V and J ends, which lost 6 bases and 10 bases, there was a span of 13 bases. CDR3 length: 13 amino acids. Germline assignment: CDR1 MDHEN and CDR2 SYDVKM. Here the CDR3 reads CASRNRDYSPLHF. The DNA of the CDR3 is TGTGCCAGCAGGAACAGGGATTACTCACCCCTCCACTTT. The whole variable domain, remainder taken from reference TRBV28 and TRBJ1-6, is DVKVTQSSRYLVKRTGEKVFLECVQDMDHENMFWYRQDPGLGLRLIYFSYDVKMKEKGDIPEGYSVSREKKERFSLILESASTNQTSMYLCASRNRDYSPLHFGNGTRLTVT.

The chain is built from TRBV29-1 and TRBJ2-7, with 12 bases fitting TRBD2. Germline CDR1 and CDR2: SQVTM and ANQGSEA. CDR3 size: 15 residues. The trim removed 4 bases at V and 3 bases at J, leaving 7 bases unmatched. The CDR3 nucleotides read TGCAGCGTTGTCCCACCGACTAGCGGGAGCTACGAGCAGTACTTC. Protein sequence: CSVVPPTSGSYEQYF.

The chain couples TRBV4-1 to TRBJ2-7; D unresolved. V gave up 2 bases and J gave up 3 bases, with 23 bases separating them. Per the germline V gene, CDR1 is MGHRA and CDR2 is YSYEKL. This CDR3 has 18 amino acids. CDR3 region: CASSQSSAALQPFYEQYF. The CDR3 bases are TGCGCCAGCAGCCAATCCTCAGCTGCTCTGCAACCCTTCTACGAGCAGTACTTC.

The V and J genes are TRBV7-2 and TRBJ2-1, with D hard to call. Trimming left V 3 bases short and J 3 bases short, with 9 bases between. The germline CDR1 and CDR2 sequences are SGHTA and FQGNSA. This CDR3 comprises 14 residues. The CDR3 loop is CASSLFANYNEQFF. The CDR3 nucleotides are TGTGCCAGCAGCTTGTTTGCTAACTACAATGAGCAGTTCTTC. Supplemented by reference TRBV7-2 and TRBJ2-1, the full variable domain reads GAGVSQSPSNKVTEKGKDVELRCDPISGHTALYWYRQSLGQGLEFLIYFQGNSAPDKSGLPSDRFSAERTGGSVSTLTIQRTQQEDSAVYLCASSLFANYNEQFFGPGTRLTVL.

The CDR3 DNA is TGTGCCAGTATGCGGGGGTGGGAGACCGGGGAGCTGTTTTTT. It is translated as CASMRGWETGELFF. The chain joins TRBV19 to TRBJ2-2, with 7 bases fitting TRBD2. This CDR3 contains 14 residues. V lost 7 bases to trimming and J lost 5 bases; unmatched junction nucleotides: 7. The germline V gene encodes CDR1 LNHDA and CDR2 SQIVND (reference sequence).

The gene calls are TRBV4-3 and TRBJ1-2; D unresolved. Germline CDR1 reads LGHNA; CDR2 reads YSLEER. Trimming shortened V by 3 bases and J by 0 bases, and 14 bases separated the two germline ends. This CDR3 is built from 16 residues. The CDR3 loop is CASSHNTVPTNYGYTF. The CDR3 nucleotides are TGCGCCAGCAGCCATAACACAGTACCGACTAACTATGGCTACACCTTC.

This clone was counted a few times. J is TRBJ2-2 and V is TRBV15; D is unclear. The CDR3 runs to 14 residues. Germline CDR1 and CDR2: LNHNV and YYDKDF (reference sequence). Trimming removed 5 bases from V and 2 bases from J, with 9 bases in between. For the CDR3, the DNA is TGTGCCACCAGCCGCAGCATTAACACCGGGGAGCTGTTTTTT. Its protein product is CATSRSINTGELFF. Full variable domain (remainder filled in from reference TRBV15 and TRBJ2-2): DAMVIQNPRYQVTQFGKPVTLSCSQTLNHNVMYWYQQKSSQAPKLLFHYYDKDFNNEADTPDNFQSRRPNTSFCFLDIRSPGLGDTAMYLCATSRSINTGELFFGEGSRLTVL.

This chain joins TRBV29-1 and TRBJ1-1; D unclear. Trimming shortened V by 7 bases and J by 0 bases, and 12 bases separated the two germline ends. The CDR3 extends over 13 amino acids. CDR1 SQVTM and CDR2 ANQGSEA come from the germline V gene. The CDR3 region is CSAAGILNTEAFF. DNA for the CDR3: TGCAGCGCCGCGGGTATTTTGAACACTGAAGCTTTCTTT.

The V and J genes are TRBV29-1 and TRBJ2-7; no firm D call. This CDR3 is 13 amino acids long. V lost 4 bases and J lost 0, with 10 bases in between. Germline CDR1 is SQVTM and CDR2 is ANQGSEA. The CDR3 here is CSVGGRSSYEQYF. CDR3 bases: TGCAGCGTTGGTGGCAGAAGCTCCTACGAGCAGTACTTC.

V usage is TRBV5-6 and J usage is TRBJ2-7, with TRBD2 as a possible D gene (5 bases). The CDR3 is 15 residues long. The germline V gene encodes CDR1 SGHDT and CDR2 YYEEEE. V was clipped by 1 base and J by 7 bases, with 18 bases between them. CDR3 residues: CASSLPGGLQNEQYF. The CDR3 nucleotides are TGTGCCAGCAGCTTGCCTGGCGGGCTACAGAATGAGCAGTACTTC.

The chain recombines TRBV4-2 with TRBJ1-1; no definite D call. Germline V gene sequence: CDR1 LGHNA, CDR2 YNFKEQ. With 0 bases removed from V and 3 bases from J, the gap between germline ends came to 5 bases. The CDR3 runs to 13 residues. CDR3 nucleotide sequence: TGTGCCAGCAGCCAAGATGTGGACACTGAAGCTTTCTTT. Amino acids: CASSQDVDTEAFF.

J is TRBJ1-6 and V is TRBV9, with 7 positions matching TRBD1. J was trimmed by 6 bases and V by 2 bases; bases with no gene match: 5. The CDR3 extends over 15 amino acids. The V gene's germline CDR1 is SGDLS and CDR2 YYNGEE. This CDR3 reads CASSVREGANSPLHF. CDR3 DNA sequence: TGTGCCAGCAGCGTCAGGGAGGGGGCTAATTCACCCCTCCACTTT.

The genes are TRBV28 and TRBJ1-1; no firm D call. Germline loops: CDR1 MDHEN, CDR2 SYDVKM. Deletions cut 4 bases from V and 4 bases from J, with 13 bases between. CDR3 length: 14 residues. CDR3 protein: CASSSVNGLTEAFF. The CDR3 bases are TGTGCCAGCAGTTCTGTCAACGGGCTCACTGAAGCTTTCTTT.

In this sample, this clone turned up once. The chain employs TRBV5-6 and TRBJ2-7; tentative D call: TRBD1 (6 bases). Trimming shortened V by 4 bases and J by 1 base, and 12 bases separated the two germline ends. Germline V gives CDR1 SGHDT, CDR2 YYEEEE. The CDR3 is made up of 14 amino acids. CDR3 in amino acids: CASSPQDRSYEQYF. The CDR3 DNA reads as TGTGCCAGCAGCCCCCAAGACAGGTCCTACGAGCAGTACTTC.

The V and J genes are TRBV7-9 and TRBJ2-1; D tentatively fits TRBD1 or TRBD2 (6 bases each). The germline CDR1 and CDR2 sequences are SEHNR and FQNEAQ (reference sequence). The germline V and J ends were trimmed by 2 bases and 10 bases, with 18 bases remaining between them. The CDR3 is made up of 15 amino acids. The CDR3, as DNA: TGTGCCAGCAGCTTATTTAACAGGGCGCGGGAAGAGCAGTTCTTC. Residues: CASSLFNRAREEQFF.

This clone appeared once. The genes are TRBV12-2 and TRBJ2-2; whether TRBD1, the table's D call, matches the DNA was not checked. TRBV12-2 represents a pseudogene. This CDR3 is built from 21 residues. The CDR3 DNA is TGTGCAAGTCGCTTAGCGAATACTACTACACAAAGGGGGTATAGCGCCGGGGAGCTGTTTTTT. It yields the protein CASRLANTTTQRGYSAGELFF.